Shown below are 7 T cell receptor beta chains from a single sample sequenced in a study of T-cell reconstitution after alpha-beta-depleted transplantation in children. Construction of the TCRbeta library involved unique molecular identifiers. TCRdb reprocessed the PCR reads with MiXCR, giving one entry per CDR3 protein. The profile covers 750,000 to 950,000 distinct CDR3 sequences, with 15% to 20% appearing a single time and about 4.6% taken by the ten largest. The source material was PBMCs, mostly from graft donor cells, sampled 360 days after TCRalphabeta/CD19-depleted stem cell transplant. Receptors were obtained from a male patient younger than 18 who had a stem cell transplant for acute lymphoblastic leukemia, so the T cells may come from the graft donor.

This chain connects TRBV5-4 to TRBJ1-1, with TRBD1 as a possible D gene (5 bases). This CDR3 has 12 residues. The ends were cut back, 4 bases at V and 8 bases at J, with 12 bases in the middle. Per germline, CDR1 SGHNT and CDR2 YYREEE (reference sequence). The CDR3 DNA sequence: TGTGCCAGCAGCCCGGATCACAGGGAAGCTTTCTTT. Protein product: CASSPDHREAFF.

Ten or more counts support this clonotype. J is TRBJ1-5 and V is TRBV27; 8 nucleotides line up with TRBD1. From germline, CDR1 is MNHEY and CDR2 SMNVEV (reference sequence). The CDR3 loop spans 12 amino acids. V shed 6 bases, J shed 7 bases, and the junction held 2 bases outside the gene matches. The CDR3 protein is CASRTGGQPQHF. The CDR3 DNA reads as TGTGCCAGCAGAACAGGGGGACAGCCCCAGCATTTT.

In its sample, this clonotype was seen once. The chain joins TRBV4-1 to TRBJ2-7; D call uncertain. CDR1 MGHRA and CDR2 YSYEKL come from the germline V gene. This CDR3 is built from 14 residues. Trimming took off 4 bases at V and 3 bases at J, with 13 bases between the two ends. DNA of the CDR3: TGCGCCAGCAGCCTCTCAGGAGCTTACTACGAGCAGTACTTC. It is translated as CASSLSGAYYEQYF.

A few counts support this clonotype. V gene TRBV21-1 combines with J gene TRBJ2-2; the table's TRBD2 call for D was not verified on the DNA. TRBV21-1 is a pseudogene. The CDR3 length is 17 residues. The CDR3 DNA follows: TGTGCCAGCAGCAAAGGGTCGAACGGGAGCGGCACCGGGGAGCTGTTTTTT. This codes for CASSKGSNGSGTGELFF.

This chain connects TRBV6-1 to TRBJ2-2; D gene uncertain. Per the germline V gene, CDR1 is MNHNS and CDR2 is SASEGT. V lost 2 bases, J lost 10 bases, and 17 bases lay in between. The CDR3 totals 15 residues. DNA for the CDR3: TGTGCCAGCAGTGAATTGGTGTTATCCCACCCGGAGCTGTTTTTT. This translates into CASSELVLSHPELFF.

V usage is TRBV2 and J usage is TRBJ2-4; D is ambiguous. This CDR3 comprises 14 residues. The germline gives CDR1 SNHLY, CDR2 FYNNEI. Trimming left V 1 base short and J 1 base short, with 5 bases between. The CDR3 is CASSEVGAKNIQYF. The DNA for the CDR3 is TGTGCCAGCAGTGAAGTTGGGGCCAAAAACATTCAGTACTTC.

Ten or more counts support this clonotype. V usage is TRBV6-8 and J usage is TRBJ2-1; 9 positions agree with TRBD1. Germline loops: CDR1 MNHGY, CDR2 SAAAGT. This CDR3 contains 14 residues. Germline trimming cut 6 bases from V and 7 bases from J; bases unmatched to any gene: 7. In DNA form, the CDR3 reads TGTGCCAGCAGAATCGGACAGGGGTCGAATGAGCAGTTCTTC. It yields the protein CASRIGQGSNEQFF.